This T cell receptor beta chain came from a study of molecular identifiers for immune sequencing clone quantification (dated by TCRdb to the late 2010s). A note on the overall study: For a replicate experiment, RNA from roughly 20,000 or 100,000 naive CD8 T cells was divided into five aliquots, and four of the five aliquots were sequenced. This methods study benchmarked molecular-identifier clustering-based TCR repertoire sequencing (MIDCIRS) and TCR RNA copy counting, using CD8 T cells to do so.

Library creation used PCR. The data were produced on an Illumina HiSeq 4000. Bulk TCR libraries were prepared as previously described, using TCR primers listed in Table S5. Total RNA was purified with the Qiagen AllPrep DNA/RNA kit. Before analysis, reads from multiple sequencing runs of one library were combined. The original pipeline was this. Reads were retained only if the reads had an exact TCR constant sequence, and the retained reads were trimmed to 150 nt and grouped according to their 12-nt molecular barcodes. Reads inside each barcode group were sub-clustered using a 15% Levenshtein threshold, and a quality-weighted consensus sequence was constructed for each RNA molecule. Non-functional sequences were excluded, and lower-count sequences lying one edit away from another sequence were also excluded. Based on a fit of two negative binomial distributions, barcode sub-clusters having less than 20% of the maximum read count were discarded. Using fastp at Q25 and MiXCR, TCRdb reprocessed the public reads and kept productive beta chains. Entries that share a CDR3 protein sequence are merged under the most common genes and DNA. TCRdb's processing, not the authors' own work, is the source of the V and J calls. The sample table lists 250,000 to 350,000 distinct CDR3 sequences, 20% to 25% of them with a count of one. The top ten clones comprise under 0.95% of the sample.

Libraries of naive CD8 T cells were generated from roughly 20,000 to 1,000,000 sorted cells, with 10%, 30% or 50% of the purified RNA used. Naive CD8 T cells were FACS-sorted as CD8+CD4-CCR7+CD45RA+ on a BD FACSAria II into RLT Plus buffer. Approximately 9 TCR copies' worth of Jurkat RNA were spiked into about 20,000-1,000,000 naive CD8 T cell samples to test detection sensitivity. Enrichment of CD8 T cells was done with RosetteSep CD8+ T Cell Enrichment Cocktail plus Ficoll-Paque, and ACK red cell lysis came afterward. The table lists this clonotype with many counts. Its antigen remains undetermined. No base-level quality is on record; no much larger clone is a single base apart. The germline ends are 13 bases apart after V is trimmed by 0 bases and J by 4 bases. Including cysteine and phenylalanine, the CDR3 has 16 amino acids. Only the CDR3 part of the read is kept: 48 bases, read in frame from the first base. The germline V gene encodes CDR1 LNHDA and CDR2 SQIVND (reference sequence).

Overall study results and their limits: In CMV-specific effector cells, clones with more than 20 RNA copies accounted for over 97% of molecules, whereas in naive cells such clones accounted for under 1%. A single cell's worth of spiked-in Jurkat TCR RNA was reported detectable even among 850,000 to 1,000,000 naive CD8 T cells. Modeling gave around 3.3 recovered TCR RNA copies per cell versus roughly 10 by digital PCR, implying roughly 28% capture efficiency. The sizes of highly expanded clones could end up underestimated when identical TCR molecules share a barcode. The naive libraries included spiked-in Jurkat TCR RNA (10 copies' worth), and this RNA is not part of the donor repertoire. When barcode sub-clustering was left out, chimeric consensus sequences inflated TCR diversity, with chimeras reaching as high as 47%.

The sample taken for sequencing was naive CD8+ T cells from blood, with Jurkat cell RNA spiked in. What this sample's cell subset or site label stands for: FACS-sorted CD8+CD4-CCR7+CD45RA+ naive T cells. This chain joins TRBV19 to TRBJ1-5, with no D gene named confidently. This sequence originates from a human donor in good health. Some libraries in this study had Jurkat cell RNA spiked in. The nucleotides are TGTGCCAGTAGTATAGATAGGGCGGCGGGAAATCAGCCCCAGCATTTT. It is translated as CASSIDRAAGNQPQHF.